Listed below are T cell receptor beta chains from one sample, sequenced in a study of shared T cell receptors in the human thymus. Assay used: immunoSEQ multiplex PCR; TCRdb lists only in-frame clones, some missing. This table has 500,000 to 850,000 clones, roughly 86% appearing once. The same sample was also used in a study of human thymus T cells.

Sequencing was performed on thymocytes. The receptors originated from a boy under two years old with a congenital heart defect. Both conserved end residues are part of each CDR3. The D gene is left open where the match is weak. Clone size is stated in some rows and not others, as once, few, many or a class when expanded.

CDR3 DNA	CDR3 protein	D gene	V gene	J gene	clone size
TGTGCCAGCAGCGTAGAAAGGTCTAGCCGGGTGGATACGCAGTATTTT	CASSVERSSRVDTQYF	-	TRBV9	TRBJ2-3	-
TGTGCCAGCGTTGCGCCCACAGGAAGCTATGGCTACACCTTC	CASVAPTGSYGYTF	-	TRBV7-8	TRBJ1-2	-
TGTGCCAGCAGCTTGCCCTGGTCTAGCGGGACTTACAATGAGCAGTTCTTC	CASSLPWSSGTYNEQFF	TRBD2	TRBV5-6	TRBJ2-1	once
TGTGCCAGCAGTTTATGGGACAGGTTTAATGAAAAACTGTTTTTT	CASSLWDRFNEKLFF	TRBD1	TRBV28	TRBJ1-4	-
TGTGCCAGCAGCTTAGTTGGTACAGGGACAAATGGCTACACCTTC	CASSLVGTGTNGYTF	-	TRBV13	TRBJ1-2	-
TGCGCCAGCAGCCAAGATCGAGGACTAGCGGGACTTATTATCACAGATACGCAGTATTTT	CASSQDRGLAGLIITDTQYF	TRBD2	TRBV4-1	TRBJ2-3	-
TGTGCCAGCAGCTCTGCCGGGTCTGCCGATCCAGATACGCAGTATTTT	CASSSAGSADPDTQYF	-	TRBV7-2	TRBJ2-3	-
TGCGCCAGCAGTGGAGCAGGGACTAGCTACAACACCGGGGAGCTGTTTTTT	CASSGAGTSYNTGELFF	TRBD2	TRBV10-1	TRBJ2-2	-
TGTGCCAGCAGTGCACGGGAGAACACTGAAGCTTTCTTT	CASSARENTEAFF	-	TRBV2	TRBJ1-1	-
TGTGCCAGCAGCCAAACTTATCCCCAGGGGGCAAAAAGGTACAATGAGCAGTTCTTC	CASSQTYPQGAKRYNEQFF	TRBD1	TRBV14	TRBJ2-1	-
TGTGCCAGCAGTAACCCCAGGGCGGGGGTACCCCCCAGGTCCTACAATGAGCAGTTCTTC	CASSNPRAGVPPRSYNEQFF	TRBD2	TRBV27	TRBJ2-1	-
TGTGCCAGCAGTTTAGGTACAGTGGGCTACGAGCAGTACTTC	CASSLGTVGYEQYF	-	TRBV7-8	TRBJ2-7	-
TGCGCCAGCAGCTTTCTTGGGGGAGGGGACTATAATTCACCCCTCCACTTT	CASSFLGGGDYNSPLHF	-	TRBV5-1	TRBJ1-6	-
TGTGCCACCTCTCGAGCAGGGCTAAACATTCAGTACTTC	CATSRAGLNIQYF	-	TRBV28	TRBJ2-4	few
TGTGCCAGCAGCTTCATCGGACATAGCTCCTACAATGAGCAGTTCTTC	CASSFIGHSSYNEQFF	-	TRBV7-8	TRBJ2-1	-
TGCAGTGCTAGAGGCGAGGAGACCCAGTACTTC	CSARGEETQYF	-	TRBV20-1	TRBJ2-5	-
TGTGCCAGCAGTCCCCGTAGACTAGCTCGCACAGATACGCAGTATTTT	CASSPRRLARTDTQYF	TRBD2	TRBV27	TRBJ2-3	-
TGTACCAGCAGCTTAGTTTCTCCGGGACAGGGGCCTTACGAGCAGTACTTC	CTSSLVSPGQGPYEQYF	TRBD1	TRBV11-2	TRBJ2-7	-
TGTGCCAGCAGTGGTCTCGGGGGGGCCAAAAACATTCAGTACTTC	CASSGLGGAKNIQYF	TRBD2	TRBV2	TRBJ2-4	-
TGTGCCAGCAGGTGGACTAGCGGGAGTGGCTATGAGCAGTTCTTC	CASRWTSGSGYEQFF	TRBD2	TRBV28	TRBJ2-1	once
TGTGCCAGTAGTCCTCCTACTAGCGGGAGAGAGGGGGGCGCAGATACGCAGTATTTT	CASSPPTSGREGGADTQYF	TRBD2	TRBV19	TRBJ2-3	-
TGTGCCAGCAGGCCTTGGGGGGCTGAGCGGGAAAGTTACGAGCAGTACTTC	CASRPWGAERESYEQYF	-	TRBV27	TRBJ2-7	-
TGTGCCAGCAGTGAAGGGGAAGGGGACATCCAAGAGACCCAGTACTTC	CASSEGEGDIQETQYF	-	TRBV6-1	TRBJ2-5	-
TGTGCCAGCAGTAAACCCAGACAGGCGGATGGCTACACCTTC	CASSKPRQADGYTF	-	TRBV28	TRBJ1-2	-
TGTGCCAGCAGCGTAGCGACAGTGGGGCACTCTGGAAACACCATATATTTT	CASSVATVGHSGNTIYF	-	TRBV9	TRBJ1-3	-
TGTGCCAGCAGCACCCCACAAAACAATGAGCAGTTCTTC	CASSTPQNNEQFF	-	TRBV9	TRBJ2-1	-
TGTGCCAGCAGCTCCAGGGGGGATACGAATGAAAAACTGTTTTTT	CASSSRGDTNEKLFF	TRBD1	TRBV7-8	TRBJ1-4	-
TGCGCCAGCAGCTTGGGGCTAGCGGGATTGAATGAGCAGTTCTTC	CASSLGLAGLNEQFF	TRBD2	TRBV5-1	TRBJ2-1	once
TGTGCCAGCAGCCTAGACAGGCAGAAGACAGATACGCAGTATTTT	CASSLDRQKTDTQYF	-	TRBV5-6	TRBJ2-3	-
TGTGCCAGCAGCCATGGACAGGGGGGTGAAGCTTTCTTT	CASSHGQGGEAFF	TRBD1	TRBV7-3	TRBJ1-1	-
TGTGCCATCAGTGAGTCGAGAGGGGGGGGAGGGACCAAAAACATTCAGTACTTC	CAISESRGGGGTKNIQYF	-	TRBV10-3	TRBJ2-4	-
TGTGCCAGCAGCGGACAGGGGGATAACAACACTGAAGCTTTCTTT	CASSGQGDNNTEAFF	TRBD1	TRBV5-6	TRBJ1-1	-
TGTGCCAGCAGTCCGGACAGTCTAGGAACGATGCGACAGCCCCAGCATTTT	CASSPDSLGTMRQPQHF	-	TRBV6-9	TRBJ1-5	-
TGTGCCAGCAGCCAAGAACCCCCTGTTGACAGGGTGGCCTATGGCTACACCTTC	CASSQEPPVDRVAYGYTF	TRBD1	TRBV4-2	TRBJ1-2	-
TGCGCCAGCAGCCAAGAATATCAGAAGCAGTTCTTC	CASSQEYQKQFF	-	TRBV4-3	TRBJ2-1	-
TGTGCCAGCAGCGCGACAGGGGACTTTCTCTATGGCTACACCTTC	CASSATGDFLYGYTF	TRBD1	TRBV9	TRBJ1-2	-
TGTGCCACCAGCAGAGATCCGGGGGACAATCAGCCCCAGCATTTT	CATSRDPGDNQPQHF	-	TRBV15	TRBJ1-5	-
TGTGCCAGCAGCGTAGGTGGCGGGAGCATGGACGAGCAGTACTTC	CASSVGGGSMDEQYF	TRBD2	TRBV9	TRBJ2-7	-
TGTGCCAGCAGCTTGGCTGGGGAGGGCCAGCCCCAGCATTTT	CASSLAGEGQPQHF	-	TRBV5-6	TRBJ1-5	-
TGTGCCAGCAGCGTCCGGGGGGACACTGAAGCTTTCTTT	CASSVRGDTEAFF	-	TRBV9	TRBJ1-1	few
TGCAGCGCCTTACTAGCGGTGAACCAAGAGACCCAGTACTTC	CSALLAVNQETQYF	TRBD2	TRBV29-1	TRBJ2-5	-
TGTGCTAGTGTCACCCTACAGGGCTCCAAAAACATTCAGTACTTC	CASVTLQGSKNIQYF	-	TRBV12-5	TRBJ2-4	-
TGTGCCTGGACCCCCGGGCGGACACGGAACACTGAAGCTTTCTTT	CAWTPGRTRNTEAFF	-	TRBV30	TRBJ1-1	-
TGTGCCAGCAGCTTAGCCTCCTACGAGCAGTACTTC	CASSLASYEQYF	-	TRBV5-6	TRBJ2-7	-
TGCGCCAGCAGCCAAGGGTGGGACAGGGAGGTTTCACCCCTCCACTTT	CASSQGWDREVSPLHF	TRBD1	TRBV4-1	TRBJ1-6	-
TGTGCTAGTGGTTTGGTACAGTCGGGGGATTGGACTAGCGGGGGAACCACAGATACGCAGTATTTT	CASGLVQSGDWTSGGTTDTQYF	TRBD2	TRBV12-5	TRBJ2-3	-